The sequence of this TCR beta chain was determined in a study of tumor-infiltrating lymphocytes in primary liver carcinoma. A remark on this clonotype: No conserved phenylalanine or tryptophan ends this CDR3, so it is likely a read error.

Synthesis of TCR beta cDNA was carried out from 500 ng total RNA with a constant-region primer. Amplification in three nested multiplex PCR rounds with slightly modified ARM-PCR gave rise to TCR beta libraries. Investigators reported that the first two PCR rounds, at about 11 cycles each, used TRBV1-TRBV30 forward primers with a C-beta reverse primer. MiXCR was run by TCRdb on the multiplex PCR reads, yielding one entry per CDR3 protein. The data hold fewer than 85,000 distinct CDR3 sequences, with 69% observed a single time. Co-extraction of RNA and DNA was performed on 20-30 mg of unsorted bulk tissue. Deletions cut 4 bases from V and 4 bases from J, with 17 bases between. Germline assignment: CDR1 SGHNT and CDR2 YYREEE (reference sequence). The CDR3 has 15 amino acids.

This TCR was recovered from a man aged 35 to 55 with primary liver carcinoma and hepatitis B virus infection. This rearrangement joins TRBV5-4 to TRBJ1-1, with no clear D. The sequenced material came from tumor-adjacent normal liver tissue. The CDR3 DNA is TGTGCCAGCAGCGAGGGCAGTACGTTGAGCACTGAAGCTTTCTAT. This encodes CASSEGSTLSTEAFY.